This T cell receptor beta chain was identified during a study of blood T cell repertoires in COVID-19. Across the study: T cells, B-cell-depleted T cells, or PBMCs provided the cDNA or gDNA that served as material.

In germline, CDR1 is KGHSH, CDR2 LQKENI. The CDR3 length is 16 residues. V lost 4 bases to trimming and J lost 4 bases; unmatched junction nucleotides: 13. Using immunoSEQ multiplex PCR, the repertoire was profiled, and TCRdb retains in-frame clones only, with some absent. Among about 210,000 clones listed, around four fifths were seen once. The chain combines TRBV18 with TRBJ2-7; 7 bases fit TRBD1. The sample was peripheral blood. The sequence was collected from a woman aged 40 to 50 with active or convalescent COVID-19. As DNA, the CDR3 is TGTGCCAGCTCACTCACCAGTGACAGGGCATTGTACGAGCAGTACTTC. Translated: CASSLTSDRALYEQYF.